This T cell receptor beta chain was found in a study of blood T cell repertoires in COVID-19. In the original workflow: Amplified reference gene primers provided the basis for estimating nucleated cell counts. Using immunoSEQ multiplex PCR, the repertoire was profiled, and TCRdb retains in-frame clones only, with some absent. Clonal size and the V and J genes are those of that table, whereas D and trimming came from the DNA. This table has around 95,000 clones, roughly 85% appearing once. This CDR3 comprises 14 residues. Between the trimmed V and J ends, which lost 0 bases and 6 bases, there was a span of 9 bases. Germline-derived CDR1 and CDR2 are SEHNR and FQNEAQ (reference sequence).

The TCR sequence derives from a man in his sixties or seventies with active or convalescent COVID-19. The genes are TRBV7-9 and TRBJ1-5; D gene uncertain. Sequencing used peripheral blood. As DNA, the CDR3 is TGTGCCAGCAGCTTAGCAGGGAGGAGTCAGCCCCAGCATTTT. Translated: CASSLAGRSQPQHF.